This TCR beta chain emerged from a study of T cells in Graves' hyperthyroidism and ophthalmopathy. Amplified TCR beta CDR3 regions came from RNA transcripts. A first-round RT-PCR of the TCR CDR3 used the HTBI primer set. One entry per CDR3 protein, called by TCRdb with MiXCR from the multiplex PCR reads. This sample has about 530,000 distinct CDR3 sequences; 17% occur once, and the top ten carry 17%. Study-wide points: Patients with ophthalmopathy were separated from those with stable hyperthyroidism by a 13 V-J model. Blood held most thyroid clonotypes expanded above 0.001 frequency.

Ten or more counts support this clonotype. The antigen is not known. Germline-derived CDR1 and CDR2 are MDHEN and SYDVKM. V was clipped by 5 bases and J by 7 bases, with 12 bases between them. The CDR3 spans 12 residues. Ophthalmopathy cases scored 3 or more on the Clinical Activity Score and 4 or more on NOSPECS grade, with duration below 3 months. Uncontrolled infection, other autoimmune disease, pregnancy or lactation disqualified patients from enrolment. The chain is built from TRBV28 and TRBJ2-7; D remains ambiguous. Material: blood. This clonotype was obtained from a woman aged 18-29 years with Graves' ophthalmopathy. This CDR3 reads CASSPNPREQYF. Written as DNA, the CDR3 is TGTGCCAGCAGTCCGAACCCCCGGGAGCAGTACTTC.